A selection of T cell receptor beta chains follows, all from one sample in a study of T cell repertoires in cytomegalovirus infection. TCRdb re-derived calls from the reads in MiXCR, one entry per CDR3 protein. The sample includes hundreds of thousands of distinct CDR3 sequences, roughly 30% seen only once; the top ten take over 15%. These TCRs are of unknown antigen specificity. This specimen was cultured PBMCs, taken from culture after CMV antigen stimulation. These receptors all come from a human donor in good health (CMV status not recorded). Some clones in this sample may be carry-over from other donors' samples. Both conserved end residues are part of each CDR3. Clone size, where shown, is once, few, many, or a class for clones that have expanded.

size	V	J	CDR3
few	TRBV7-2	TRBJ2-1	CASSQMLRAFSFF
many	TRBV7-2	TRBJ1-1	CASSLGGEGTEAFF
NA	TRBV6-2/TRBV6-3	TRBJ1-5	CASIFTSGSNQPQHF
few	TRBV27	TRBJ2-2	CASSLRQKWTGIGELFF
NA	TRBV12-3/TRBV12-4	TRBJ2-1	CASSELAGGRNEQFF
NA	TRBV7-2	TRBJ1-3	CASTGIREGPPGNTIYF
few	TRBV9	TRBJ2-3	CASSVTPQTRDKSTDTQYF
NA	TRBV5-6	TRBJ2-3	CASIHGWARTDTQYF
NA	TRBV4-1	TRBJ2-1	CASSKILVNEQFF
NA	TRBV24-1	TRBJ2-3	CATSEVGTDTQYF
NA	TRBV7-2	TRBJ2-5	CASSRDHQETQYF
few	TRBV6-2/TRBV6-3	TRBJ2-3	CASRRDIFTDTQYF
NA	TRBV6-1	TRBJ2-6	CASRRQGSSSGANVLTF
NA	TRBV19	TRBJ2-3	CASSMGLRTTDTQYF
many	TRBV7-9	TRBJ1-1	CASSARGTGGAFF
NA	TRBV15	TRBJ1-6	CATSGDRGTNSPLHF
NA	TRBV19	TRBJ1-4	CASSGAGRKLFF
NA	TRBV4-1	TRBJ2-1	CASSQVAGGYNEQFF
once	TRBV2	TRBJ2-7	CASSELVSYHEQYF